This T cell receptor (beta chain) stems from a study of graft-versus-host responses after intestinal transplantation. Whole-study findings and limits: The authors found GvH clones in recipient marrow, some appearing first in ileum or blood. Graft-donor T cell macrochimerism coincided with high graft-versus-host to host-versus-graft clonal ratios in allografts. Early post-transplant falls in HvG clones accompanied the peak levels of circulating GvH clones.

The CDR3 is 19 residues long. The authors plated some 200,000 CFSE-labeled responder cells with some 200,000 irradiated, violet-dye-labeled stimulator cells. Assay used: immunoSEQ multiplex PCR; TCRdb lists only in-frame clones, some missing. The sample shows nearly 9,000 clones, roughly a quarter of them seen only once. J is TRBJ2-5 and V is TRBV21-1; the table's D call, TRBD2, was not checked against the DNA. TRBV21-1 is a recognized pseudogene. The sequence came from a human patient who was an organ donor for intestinal transplantation. The source was alloreactive CD8+ T cells from a mixed lymphocyte reaction culture, collected before transplantation. Indicated subset: CFSE-low proliferating T cells sorted from roughly six-day pre-transplant mixed lymphocyte reaction (GvH or HvG direction). The CDR3 loop reads CASSAPGTSGREGWETQYF. CDR3 DNA: TGTGCCAGCAGCGCCCCTGGGACTAGCGGGAGGGAGGGATGGGAGACCCAGTACTTC.